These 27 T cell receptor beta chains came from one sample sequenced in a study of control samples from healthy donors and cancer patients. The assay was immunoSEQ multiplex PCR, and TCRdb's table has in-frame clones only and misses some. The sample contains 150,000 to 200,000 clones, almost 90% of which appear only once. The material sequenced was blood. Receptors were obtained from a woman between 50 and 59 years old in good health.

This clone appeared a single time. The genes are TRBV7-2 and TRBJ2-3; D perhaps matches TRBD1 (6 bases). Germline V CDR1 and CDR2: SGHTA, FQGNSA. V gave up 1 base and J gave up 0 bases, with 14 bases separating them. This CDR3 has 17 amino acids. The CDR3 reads CASSLGSTGASTDTQYF. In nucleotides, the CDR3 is TGTGCCAGCAGCTTAGGGTCGACAGGAGCCAGCACAGATACGCAGTATTTT.

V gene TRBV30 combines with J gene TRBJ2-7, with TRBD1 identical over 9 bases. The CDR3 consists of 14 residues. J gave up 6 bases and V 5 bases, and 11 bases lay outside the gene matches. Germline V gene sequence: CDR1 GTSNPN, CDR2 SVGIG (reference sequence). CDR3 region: CAWAPRTGVGEQYF. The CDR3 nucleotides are TGTGCCTGGGCCCCCAGGACAGGGGTCGGCGAGCAGTACTTC.

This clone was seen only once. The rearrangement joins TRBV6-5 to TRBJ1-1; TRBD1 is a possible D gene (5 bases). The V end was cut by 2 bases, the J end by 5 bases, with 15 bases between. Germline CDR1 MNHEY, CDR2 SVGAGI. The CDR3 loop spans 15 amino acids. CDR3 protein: CASSYGGGRETEAFF. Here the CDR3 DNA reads TGTGCCAGCAGTTACGGGGGGGGACGGGAGACTGAAGCTTTCTTT.

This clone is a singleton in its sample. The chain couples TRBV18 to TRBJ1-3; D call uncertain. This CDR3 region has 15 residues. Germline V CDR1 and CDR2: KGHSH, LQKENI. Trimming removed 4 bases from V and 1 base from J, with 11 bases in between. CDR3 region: CASSQSYGSGNTIYF. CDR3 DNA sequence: TGTGCCAGCTCACAGTCGTACGGTTCTGGAAACACCATATATTTT.

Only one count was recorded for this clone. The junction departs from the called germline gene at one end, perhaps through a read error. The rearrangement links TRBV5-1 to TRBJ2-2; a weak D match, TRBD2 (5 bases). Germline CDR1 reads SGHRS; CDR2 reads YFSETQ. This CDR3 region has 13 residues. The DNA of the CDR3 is TGCGCCGGCAGCCCAAGTGCGGGCGGGGAGCTGTTTTTT. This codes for CAGSPSAGGELFF.

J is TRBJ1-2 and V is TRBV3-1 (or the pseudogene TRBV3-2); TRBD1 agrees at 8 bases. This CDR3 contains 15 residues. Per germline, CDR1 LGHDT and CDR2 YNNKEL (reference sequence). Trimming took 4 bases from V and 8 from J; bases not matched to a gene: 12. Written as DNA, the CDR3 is TGTGCCAGCAGCCCCCAGCAGGGGGCGATTGGCGGCTACACCTTC. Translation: CASSPQQGAIGGYTF.

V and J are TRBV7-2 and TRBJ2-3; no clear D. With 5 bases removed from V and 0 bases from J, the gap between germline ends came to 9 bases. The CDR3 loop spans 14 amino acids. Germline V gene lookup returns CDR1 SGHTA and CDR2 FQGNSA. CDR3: CASSPQTSTDTQYF. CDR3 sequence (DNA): TGTGCCAGCAGCCCCCAGACTAGCACAGATACGCAGTATTTT. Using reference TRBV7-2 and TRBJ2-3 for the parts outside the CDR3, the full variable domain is GAGVSQSPSNKVTEKGKDVELRCDPISGHTALYWYRQSLGQGLEFLIYFQGNSAPDKSGLPSDRFSAERTGGSVSTLTIQRTQQEDSAVYLCASSPQTSTDTQYFGPGTRLTVL.

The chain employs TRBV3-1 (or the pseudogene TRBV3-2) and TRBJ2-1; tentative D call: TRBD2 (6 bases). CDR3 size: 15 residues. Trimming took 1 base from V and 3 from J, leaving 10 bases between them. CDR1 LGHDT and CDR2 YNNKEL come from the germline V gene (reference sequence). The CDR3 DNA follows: TGTGCCAGCAGCCAAGGGGCCGGGGGCTACAATGAGCAGTTCTTC. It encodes CASSQGAGGYNEQFF.

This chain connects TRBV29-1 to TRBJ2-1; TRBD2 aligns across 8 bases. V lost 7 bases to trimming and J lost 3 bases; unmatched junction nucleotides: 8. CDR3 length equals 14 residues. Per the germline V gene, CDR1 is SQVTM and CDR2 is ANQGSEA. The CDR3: CSGFRAGGYNEQFF. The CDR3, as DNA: TGCAGCGGGTTTAGGGCGGGGGGCTACAATGAGCAGTTCTTC.

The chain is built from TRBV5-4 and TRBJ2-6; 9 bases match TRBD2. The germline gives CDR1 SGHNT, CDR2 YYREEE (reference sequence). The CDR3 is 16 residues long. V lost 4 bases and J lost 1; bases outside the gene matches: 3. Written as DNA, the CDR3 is TGTGCCAGCAGCCGCGCGGGAGGGTCTGGGGCCAACGTCCTGACTTTC. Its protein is CASSRAGGSGANVLTF.

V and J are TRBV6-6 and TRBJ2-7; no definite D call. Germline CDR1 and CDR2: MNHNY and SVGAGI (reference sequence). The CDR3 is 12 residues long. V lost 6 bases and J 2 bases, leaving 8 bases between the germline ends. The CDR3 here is CASSFSAYEQYF. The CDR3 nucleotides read TGTGCCAGCAGCTTTTCAGCCTACGAGCAGTACTTC.

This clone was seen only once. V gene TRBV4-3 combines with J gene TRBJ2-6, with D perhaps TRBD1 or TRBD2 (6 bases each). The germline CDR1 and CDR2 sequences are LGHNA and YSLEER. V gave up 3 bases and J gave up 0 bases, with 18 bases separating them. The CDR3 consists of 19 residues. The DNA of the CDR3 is TGCGCCAGCAGCCAGAAAATCTGGGGGGCTGCCTCTGGGGCCAACGTCCTGACTTTC. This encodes CASSQKIWGAASGANVLTF.

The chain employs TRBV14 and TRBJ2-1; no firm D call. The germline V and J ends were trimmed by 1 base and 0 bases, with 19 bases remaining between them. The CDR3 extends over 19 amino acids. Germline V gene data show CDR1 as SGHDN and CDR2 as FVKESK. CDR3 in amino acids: CASSQGYSPVTSSYNEQFF. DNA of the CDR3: TGTGCCAGCAGCCAAGGGTATTCGCCGGTGACAAGCTCCTACAATGAGCAGTTCTTC. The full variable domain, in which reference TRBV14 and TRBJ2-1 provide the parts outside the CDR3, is EAGVTQFPSHSVIEKGQTVTLRCDPISGHDNLYWYRRVMGKEIKFLLHFVKESKQDESGMPNNRFLAERTGGTYSTLKVQPAELEDSGVYFCASSQGYSPVTSSYNEQFFGPGTRLTVL.

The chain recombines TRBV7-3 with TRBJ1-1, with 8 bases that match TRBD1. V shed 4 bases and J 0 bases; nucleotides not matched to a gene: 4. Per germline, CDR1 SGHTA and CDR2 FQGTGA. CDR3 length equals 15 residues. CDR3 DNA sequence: TGTGCCAGCAGCTCTACGGGACAGGTGAACACTGAAGCTTTCTTT. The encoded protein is CASSSTGQVNTEAFF.

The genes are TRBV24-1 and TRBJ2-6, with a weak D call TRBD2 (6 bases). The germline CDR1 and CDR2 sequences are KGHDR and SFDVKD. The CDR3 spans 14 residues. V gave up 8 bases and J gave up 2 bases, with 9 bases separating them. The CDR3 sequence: CATKREAGANVLTF. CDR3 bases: TGTGCCACCAAAAGGGAGGCTGGGGCCAACGTCCTGACTTTC.

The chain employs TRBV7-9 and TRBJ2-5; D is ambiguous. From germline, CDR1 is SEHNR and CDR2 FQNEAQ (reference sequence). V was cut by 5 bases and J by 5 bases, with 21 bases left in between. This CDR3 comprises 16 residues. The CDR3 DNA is TGTGCCAGCAGCCTCGGCAGCTTTAGAGCTACGGAGACCCAGTACTTC. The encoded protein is CASSLGSFRATETQYF.

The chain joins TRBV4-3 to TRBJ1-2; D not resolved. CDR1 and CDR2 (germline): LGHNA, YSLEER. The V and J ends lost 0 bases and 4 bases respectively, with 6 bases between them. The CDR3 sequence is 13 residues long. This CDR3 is CASSQDGPYGYTF. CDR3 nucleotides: TGCGCCAGCAGCCAAGATGGGCCCTATGGCTACACCTTC.

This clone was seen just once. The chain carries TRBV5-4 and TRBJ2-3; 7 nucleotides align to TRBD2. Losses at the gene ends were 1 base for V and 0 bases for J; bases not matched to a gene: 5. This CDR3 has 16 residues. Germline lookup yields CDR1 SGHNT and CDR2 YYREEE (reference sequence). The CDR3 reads CASSLSLAVSTDTQYF. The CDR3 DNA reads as TGTGCCAGCAGCTTGTCCCTAGCGGTTAGCACAGATACGCAGTATTTT. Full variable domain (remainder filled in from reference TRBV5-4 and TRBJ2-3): ETGVTQSPTHLIKTRGQQVTLRCSSQSGHNTVSWYQQALGQGPQFIFQYYREEENGRGNFPPRFSGLQFPNYSSELNVNALELDDSALYLCASSLSLAVSTDTQYFGPGTRLTVL.

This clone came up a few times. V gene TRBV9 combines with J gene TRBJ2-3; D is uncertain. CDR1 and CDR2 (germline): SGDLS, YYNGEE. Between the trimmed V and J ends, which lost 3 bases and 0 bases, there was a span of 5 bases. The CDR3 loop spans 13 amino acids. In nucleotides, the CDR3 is TGTGCCAGCAGCGGGGCTAGCACAGATACGCAGTATTTT. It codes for CASSGASTDTQYF.

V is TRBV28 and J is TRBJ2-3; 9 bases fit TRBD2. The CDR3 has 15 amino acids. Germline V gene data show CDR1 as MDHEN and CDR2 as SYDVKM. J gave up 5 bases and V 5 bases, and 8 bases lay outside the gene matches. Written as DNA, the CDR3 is TGTGCCAGCAGTGCCTGGACTAGCGACGGAGATACGCAGTATTTT. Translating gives CASSAWTSDGDTQYF. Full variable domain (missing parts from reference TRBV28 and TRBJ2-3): DVKVTQSSRYLVKRTGEKVFLECVQDMDHENMFWYRQDPGLGLRLIYFSYDVKMKEKGDIPEGYSVSREKKERFSLILESASTNQTSMYLCASSAWTSDGDTQYFGPGTRLTVL.

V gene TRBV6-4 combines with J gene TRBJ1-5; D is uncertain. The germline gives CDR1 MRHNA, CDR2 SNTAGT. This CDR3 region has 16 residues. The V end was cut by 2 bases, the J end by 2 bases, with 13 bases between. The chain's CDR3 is CASSDTAVLGNQPQHF. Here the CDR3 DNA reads TGTGCCAGCAGTGACACAGCGGTCCTTGGCAATCAGCCCCAGCATTTT.

In DNA, the CDR3 is TGTGCCAGCAGCGAGAGCTTCGACGGCCCCTATGGCTACACCTTC. Translated, it gives CASSESFDGPYGYTF. The chain employs TRBV7-2 and TRBJ1-2; D not certain. Trimming removed 5 bases from V and 4 bases from J, with 17 bases in between. The CDR3 runs 15 residues. Germline loops: CDR1 SGHTA, CDR2 FQGNSA.

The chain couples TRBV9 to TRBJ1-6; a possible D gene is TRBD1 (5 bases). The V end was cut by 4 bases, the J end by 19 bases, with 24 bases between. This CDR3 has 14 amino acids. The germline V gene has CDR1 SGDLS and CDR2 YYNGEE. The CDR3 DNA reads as TGTGCCAGCAGCCCCCTACCGTGGGGGGGAGGCCCGCACTTT. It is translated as CASSPLPWGGGPHF.

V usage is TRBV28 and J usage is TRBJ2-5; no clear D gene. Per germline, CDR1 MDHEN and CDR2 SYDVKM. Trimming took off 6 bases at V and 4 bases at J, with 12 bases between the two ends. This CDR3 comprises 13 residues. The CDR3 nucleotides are TGTGCCAGCAGCCGATCCTGGTTAGAGACCCAGTACTTC. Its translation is CASSRSWLETQYF.

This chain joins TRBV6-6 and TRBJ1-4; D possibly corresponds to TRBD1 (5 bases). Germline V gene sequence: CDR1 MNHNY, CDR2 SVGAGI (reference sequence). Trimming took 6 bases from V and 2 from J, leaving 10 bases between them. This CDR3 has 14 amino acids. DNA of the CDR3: TGTGCCAGCAGGGGGCCGGGGACTAATGAAAAACTGTTTTTT. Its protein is CASRGPGTNEKLFF.

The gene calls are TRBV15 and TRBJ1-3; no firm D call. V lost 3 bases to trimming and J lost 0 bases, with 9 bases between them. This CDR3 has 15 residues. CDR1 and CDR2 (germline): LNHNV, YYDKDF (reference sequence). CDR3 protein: CATSSEVYSGNTIYF. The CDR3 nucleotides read TGTGCCACCAGCAGCGAGGTCTACTCTGGAAACACCATATATTTT.

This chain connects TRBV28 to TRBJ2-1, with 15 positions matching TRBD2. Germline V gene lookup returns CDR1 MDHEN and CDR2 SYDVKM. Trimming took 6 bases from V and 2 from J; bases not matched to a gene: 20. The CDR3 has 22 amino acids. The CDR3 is CASRKSGLAGGPGGRTYNEQFF. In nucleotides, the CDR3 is TGTGCCAGCAGAAAGAGTGGACTAGCGGGAGGGCCAGGAGGGAGGACCTACAATGAGCAGTTCTTC.